This T cell receptor (beta chain) emerged from a study of blood T cells in healthy people across ages. Study-level points and caveats: Using unsorted PBMCs precluded a conclusive naive versus antigen-experienced comparison.

The germline CDR1 and CDR2 sequences are DFQATT and SNEGSKA (reference sequence). This CDR3 contains 8 residues. Concerning this clonotype: The antigen is unknown.

It was with a sample-barcoded 5' primer and a J-beta primer mix that a second PCR of roughly 6 to 11 cycles was run. TCRdb independently ran MiXCR on the 5' RACE reads; one entry per CDR3 protein. The sample gives around 1.1 million distinct CDR3 sequences, around two fifths of which show up once; over 10% is in the top ten. Sequences were obtained from blood. The chain has TRBV20-1 and TRBJ2-1; D is unresolved. The receptor comes from a man younger than 35 in good health. CDR3 in DNA: TGCAGCTACCTCTGGCAGTTCTTC. Translated, it gives CSYLWQFF.